Listed below are T cell receptor beta chains from one sample, sequenced in a study of blood T cells in healthy people across ages. One entry per CDR3 protein, called by TCRdb with MiXCR from the 5' RACE reads. The sample shows 1.5 million to 2 million distinct CDR3 sequences, approximately 50% of them seen only once. The specimen sequenced was blood. The source of these receptors is a middle-aged woman in good health. Both conserved end residues are part of each CDR3. The D gene is left open where the match is weak. Not all rows give a size; the values are once, few, many and, for expanded clones, a class.

-,TRBJ2-1,TRBD1,15,TRBV4-1,TGCGCCAGCAGCCAAATCTCAGGGACAGTCCTGGAGCAGTTCTTC,CASSQISGTVLEQFF
-,TRBJ2-3,-,16,TRBV9,TGTGCCAGCAGCGTAGCTCCGGGCAGGGGGGCAGATACGCAGTATTTT,CASSVAPGRGADTQYF
-,TRBJ2-3,TRBD2,17,TRBV20-1,TGCAGTGCTCTAACCCTAGCGGGGGGCCTGAGCACAGATACGCAGTATTTT,CSALTLAGGLSTDTQYF
-,TRBJ1-5,TRBD1,12,TRBV10-3,TGTGCCATCCGACAGGGAAATCAGCCCCAGCATTTT,CAIRQGNQPQHF
-,TRBJ2-3,TRBD1,12,TRBV20-1,TGCAGTGCTACAAGGGGGCGTGGTACGCAGTATTTT,CSATRGRGTQYF
-,TRBJ2-5,-,14,TRBV6-7,TGTGCCAGCAGTTACGACGGGGAGCGAGAGACCCAGTACTTC,CASSYDGERETQYF
-,TRBJ1-6,TRBD1,18,TRBV28,TGTGCCAGCAGTCCCATTACAGGGGGAAGGTCCTATAATTCACCCCTCCACTTT,CASSPITGGRSYNSPLHF
once,TRBJ2-3,-,13,TRBV11-2,TGTGCCAGCAGCAGATACAGGGAAGATACGCAGTATTTT,CASSRYREDTQYF
few,TRBJ2-7,TRBD2,18,TRBV9,TGTGCCAGCAGCGCGGGACTAGCGGGGGCAAAAATCTCCTACGAGCAGTACTTC,CASSAGLAGAKISYEQYF
-,TRBJ2-6,TRBD1,17,TRBV20-1,TGCAGTGCTAGAGGTCAGGGGGCTATCACTGGGGCCAACGTCCTGACTTTC,CSARGQGAITGANVLTF